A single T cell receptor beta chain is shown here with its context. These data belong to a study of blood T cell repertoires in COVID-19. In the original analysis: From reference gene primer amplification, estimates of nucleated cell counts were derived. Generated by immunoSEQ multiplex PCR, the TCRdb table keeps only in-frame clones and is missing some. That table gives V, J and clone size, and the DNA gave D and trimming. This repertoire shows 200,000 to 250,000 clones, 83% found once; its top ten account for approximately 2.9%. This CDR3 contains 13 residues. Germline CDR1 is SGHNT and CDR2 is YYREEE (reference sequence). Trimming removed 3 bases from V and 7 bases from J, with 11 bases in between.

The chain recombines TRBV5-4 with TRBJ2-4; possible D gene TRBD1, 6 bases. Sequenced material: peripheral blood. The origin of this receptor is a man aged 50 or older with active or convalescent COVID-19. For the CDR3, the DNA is TGTGCCAGCAGCTCCGGACAGAGGAACATTCAGTACTTC. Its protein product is CASSSGQRNIQYF.